This T cell receptor beta chain comes out of a study of response to subunit inactivated influenza vaccine. Whole-study findings and limits: With each seasonal influenza vaccination, the authors suggested, few new T cells are recruited.

TCRdb passed the RT-PCR reads through MiXCR, listing each CDR3 protein once. Here the sample spans around 490,000 distinct CDR3 sequences, less than 10% being singletons. Trimming removed 3 bases from V and 0 bases from J, with 18 bases in between. CDR1 DFQATT and CDR2 SNEGSKA come from the germline V gene (reference sequence). The CDR3 has 17 amino acids. This clonotype was counted many times. Its antigen is still unknown. This chain connects TRBV20-1 to TRBJ1-3; D is uncertain. The specimen was PBMCs from blood, collected around 25 months after vaccination. The sequence derives from a man between 45 and 75 years old who received an inactivated influenza vaccine. As DNA, the CDR3 is TGCAGTGCTAGTCCCGCAGGAGGAGTGGCCTCTGGAAACACCATATATTTT. Translated: CSASPAGGVASGNTIYF.